This T cell receptor beta chain originates from a study of blood T cells in healthy people across ages. A second 7 to 11 cycle PCR used barcoded and J-beta primers. TCRdb redid the calling of the 5' RACE reads with MiXCR, one entry per CDR3 protein. The table has hundreds of thousands of distinct CDR3 sequences, around a fifth seen once. This clonotype was seen a few times. Every donor contributed roughly 10 milliliters of peripheral blood by blood draw. Each sample gave at least 6.5 million isolated PBMCs. Extraction of total RNA produced a minimum of 5 micrograms from each sample. The receptor was derived from a man aged 70 or older in good health. The sequencing input was blood.

DNA of the CDR3: TGTGCCAGCAGCCAAGAGACGGGCCGCACTAATGAAAAACTGTTTTTT. Its protein product is CASSQETGRTNEKLFF. This chain links TRBV14 with TRBJ1-4; D uncertain. The CDR3 length is 16 residues. CDR1 is SGHDN and CDR2 is FVKESK in the germline V gene. Trimming pared 0 bases from V and 2 bases from J, leaving 10 bases between.